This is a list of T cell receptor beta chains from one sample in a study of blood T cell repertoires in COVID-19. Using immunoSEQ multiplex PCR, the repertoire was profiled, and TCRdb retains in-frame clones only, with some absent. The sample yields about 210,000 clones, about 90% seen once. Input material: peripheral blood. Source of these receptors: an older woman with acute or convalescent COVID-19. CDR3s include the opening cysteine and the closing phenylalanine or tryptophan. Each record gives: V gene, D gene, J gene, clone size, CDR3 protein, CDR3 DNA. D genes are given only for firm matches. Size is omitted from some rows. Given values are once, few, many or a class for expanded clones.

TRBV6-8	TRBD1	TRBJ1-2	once	CASRKDRGRMANYGYTF	TGTGCCAGCAGGAAGGACAGGGGGCGCATGGCTAACTATGGCTACACCTTC
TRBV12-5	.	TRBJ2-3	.	CASGLYAGSRTDTQYF	TGTGCTAGTGGTTTGTATGCGGGGTCCCGCACAGATACGCAGTATTTT
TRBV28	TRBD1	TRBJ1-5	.	CASSLVGQFFNQPQHF	TGTGCCAGCAGTTTAGTGGGACAGTTCTTCAATCAGCCCCAGCATTTT
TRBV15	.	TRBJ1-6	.	CATSRDGGGSPLHF	TGTGCCACCAGCAGAGATGGAGGAGGTTCACCCCTCCACTTT
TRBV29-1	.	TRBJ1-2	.	CSVRELSYGYTF	TGCAGCGTTCGTGAACTTAGCTATGGCTACACCTTC
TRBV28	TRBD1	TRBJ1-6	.	CASSSSQGSSYNSPLHF	TGTGCCAGCAGTTCCTCACAGGGGAGCTCCTATAATTCACCCCTCCACTTT
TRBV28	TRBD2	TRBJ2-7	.	CASSTRLAGSYEQYF	TGTGCCAGCAGTACCCGACTAGCGGGATCCTACGAGCAGTACTTC
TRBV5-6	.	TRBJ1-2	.	CASSYGGYGYTF	TGTGCCAGCAGCTACGGGGGCTATGGCTACACCTTC
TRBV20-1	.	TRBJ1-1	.	CSASRGLTGTEAFF	TGCAGTGCCAGTCGAGGACTGACGGGGACTGAAGCTTTCTTT
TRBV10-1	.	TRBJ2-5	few	CARARWVQETQYF	TGCGCCAGGGCGAGGTGGGTCCAAGAGACCCAGTACTTC
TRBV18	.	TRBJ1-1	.	CASSPLPRVMNTEAFF	TGTGCCAGCTCACCATTACCCAGGGTCATGAACACTGAAGCTTTCTTT
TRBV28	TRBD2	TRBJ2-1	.	CASSSTAGADYNEQFF	TGTGCCAGCAGTTCTACAGCGGGAGCCGACTACAATGAGCAGTTCTTC
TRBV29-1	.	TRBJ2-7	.	CSVAPTPYEQYF	TGCAGCGTTGCTCCAACTCCCTACGAGCAGTACTTC
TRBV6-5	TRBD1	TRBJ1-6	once	CASSYSTDRTGSPLHF	TGTGCCAGCAGTTACTCCACGGACAGGACCGGGTCACCCCTCCACTTT
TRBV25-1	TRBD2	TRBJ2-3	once	CASSTRGGGTDTQYF	TGTGCCAGCAGTACGCGGGGGGGAGGCACAGATACGCAGTATTTT
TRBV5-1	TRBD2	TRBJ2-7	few	CASSPGGRTYEQYF	TGCGCCAGCAGCCCGGGGGGGAGGACCTACGAGCAGTACTTC
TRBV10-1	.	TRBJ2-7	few	CASSDARRSESYEQYF	TGCGCCAGCAGTGACGCGAGGAGGAGTGAATCCTACGAGCAGTACTTC
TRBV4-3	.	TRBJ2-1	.	CASSQGEDHNEQFF	TGCGCCAGCAGCCAAGGCGAGGATCACAATGAGCAGTTCTTC
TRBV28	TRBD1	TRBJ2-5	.	CASSLSGTGNGETQYF	TGTGCCAGCAGTTTGTCCGGGACAGGGAACGGAGAGACCCAGTACTTC
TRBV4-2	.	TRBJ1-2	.	CASSHTPGVDGGYTF	TGTGCCAGCAGCCACACGCCGGGGGTTGACGGAGGCTACACCTTC
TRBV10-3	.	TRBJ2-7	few	CAGGGGLGYEQYF	TGTGCCGGGGGCGGGGGCCTGGGCTACGAGCAGTACTTC
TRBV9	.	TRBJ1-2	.	CASSEDSETLIWGYTF	TGTGCCAGCAGCGAGGACAGTGAGACTCTCATCTGGGGCTACACCTTC
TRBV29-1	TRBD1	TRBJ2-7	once	CSTSTGTYEQYF	TGCAGCACCTCGACAGGGACCTACGAGCAGTACTTC
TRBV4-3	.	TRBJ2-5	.	CASSQSGTLGETQYF	TGCGCCAGCAGCCAGTCCGGGACATTGGGGGAGACCCAGTACTTC
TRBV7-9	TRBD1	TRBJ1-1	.	CASSLVRQGLRNTEAFF	TGTGCCAGCAGCTTAGTCCGACAGGGGTTGCGGAACACTGAAGCTTTCTTT